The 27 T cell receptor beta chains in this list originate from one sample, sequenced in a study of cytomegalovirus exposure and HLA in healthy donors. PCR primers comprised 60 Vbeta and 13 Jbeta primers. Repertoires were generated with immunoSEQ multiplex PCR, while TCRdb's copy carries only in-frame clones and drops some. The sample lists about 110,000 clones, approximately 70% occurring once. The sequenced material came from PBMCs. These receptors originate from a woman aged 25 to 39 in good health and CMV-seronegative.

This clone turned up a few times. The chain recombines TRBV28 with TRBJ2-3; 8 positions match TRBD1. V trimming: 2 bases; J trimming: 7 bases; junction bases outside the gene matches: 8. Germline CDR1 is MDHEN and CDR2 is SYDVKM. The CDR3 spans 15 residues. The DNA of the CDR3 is TGTGCCAGCAGTTTAACCGGGACAGGCTATAATACGCAGTATTTT. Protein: CASSLTGTGYNTQYF. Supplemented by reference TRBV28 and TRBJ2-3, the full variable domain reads DVKVTQSSRYLVKRTGEKVFLECVQDMDHENMFWYRQDPGLGLRLIYFSYDVKMKEKGDIPEGYSVSREKKERFSLILESASTNQTSMYLCASSLTGTGYNTQYFGPGTRLTVL.

The CDR3 region is CASSLMADATGELFF. CDR3 coding DNA: TGCGCCAGCAGCTTGATGGCGGATGCCACCGGGGAGCTGTTTTTT. The chain carries TRBV5-1 and TRBJ2-2; no clear D. Trimming stripped 1 base from V and 4 bases from J, with 11 bases between. This CDR3 contains 15 residues. CDR1 is SGHRS, CDR2 YFSETQ, per germline.

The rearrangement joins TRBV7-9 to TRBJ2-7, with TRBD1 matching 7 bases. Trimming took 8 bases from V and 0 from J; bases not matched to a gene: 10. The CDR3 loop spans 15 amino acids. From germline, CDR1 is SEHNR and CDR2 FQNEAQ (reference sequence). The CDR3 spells CASPVGQLSSYEQYF. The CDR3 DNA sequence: TGTGCCAGCCCGGTGGGACAGTTAAGCTCCTACGAGCAGTACTTC.

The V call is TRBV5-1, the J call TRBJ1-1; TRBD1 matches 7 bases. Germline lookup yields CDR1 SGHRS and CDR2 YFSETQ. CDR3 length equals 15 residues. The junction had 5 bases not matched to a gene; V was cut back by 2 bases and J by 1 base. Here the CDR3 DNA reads TGCGCCAGCAGCTTACGGACAGGCCAGAACACTGAAGCTTTCTTT. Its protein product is CASSLRTGQNTEAFF.

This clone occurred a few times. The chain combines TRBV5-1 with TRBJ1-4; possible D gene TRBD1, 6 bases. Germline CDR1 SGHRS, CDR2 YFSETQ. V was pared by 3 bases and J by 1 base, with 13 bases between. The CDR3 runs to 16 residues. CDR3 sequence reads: CASSSGETVTNEKLFF. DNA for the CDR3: TGCGCCAGCAGCTCAGGGGAGACCGTAACTAATGAAAAACTGTTTTTT.

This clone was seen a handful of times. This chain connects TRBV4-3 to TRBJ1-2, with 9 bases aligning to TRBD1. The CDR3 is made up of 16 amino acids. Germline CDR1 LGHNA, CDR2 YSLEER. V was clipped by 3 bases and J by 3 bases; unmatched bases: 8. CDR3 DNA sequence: TGCGCCAGCAGCCACAACAGGGGGCAAAAAGACTATGGCTACACCTTC. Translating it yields CASSHNRGQKDYGYTF.

The CDR3 DNA follows: TGTGCCAGCAGCTTAGGGACAGGGGGAAAAGATACGCAGTATTTT. Translating it yields CASSLGTGGKDTQYF. The chain has TRBV7-6 and TRBJ2-3, with TRBD1 matching 10 bases. CDR1 and CDR2 from the germline V gene are SGHVS and FNYEAQ. After removal of 1 base from V and 5 bases from J, the junction contained 3 bases not matched to a gene. The CDR3 sequence is 15 residues long. Using reference TRBV7-6 and TRBJ2-3 for the parts outside the CDR3, the full variable domain is GAGVSQSPRYKVTKRGQDVALRCDPISGHVSLYWYRQALGQGPEFLTYFNYEAQQDKSGLPNDRFSAERPEGSISTLTIQRTEQRDSAMYRCASSLGTGGKDTQYFGPGTRLTVL.

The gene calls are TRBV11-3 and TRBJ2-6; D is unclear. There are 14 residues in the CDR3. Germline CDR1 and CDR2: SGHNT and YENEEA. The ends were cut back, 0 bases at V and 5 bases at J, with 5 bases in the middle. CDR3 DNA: TGTGCCAGCAGCTTAGAAAGCTGGGCCAACGTCCTGACTTTC. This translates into CASSLESWANVLTF.

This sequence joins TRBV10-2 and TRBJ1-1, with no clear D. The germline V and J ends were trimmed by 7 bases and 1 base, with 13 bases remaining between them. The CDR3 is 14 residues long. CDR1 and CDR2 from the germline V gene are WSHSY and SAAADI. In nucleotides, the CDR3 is TGCGCCAGCACCCCCCTTCCGGGGAACACTGAAGCTTTCTTT. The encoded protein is CASTPLPGNTEAFF.

The CDR3 sequence: CAISEYGTASYEQYF. The CDR3 coding sequence is TGTGCCATCAGTGAGTACGGGACAGCCTCCTACGAGCAGTACTTC. This chain connects TRBV10-3 to TRBJ2-7, with 7 bases that match TRBD1. The germline gives CDR1 ENHRY, CDR2 SYGVKD. The CDR3 extends over 15 amino acids. V was clipped by 1 base and J by 0 bases; unmatched bases: 3.

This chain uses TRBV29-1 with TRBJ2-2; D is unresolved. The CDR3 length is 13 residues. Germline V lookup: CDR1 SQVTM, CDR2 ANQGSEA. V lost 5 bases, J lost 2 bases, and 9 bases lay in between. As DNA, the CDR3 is TGCAGCGTTCGTTACAGCAACACCGGGGAGCTGTTTTTT. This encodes CSVRYSNTGELFF.

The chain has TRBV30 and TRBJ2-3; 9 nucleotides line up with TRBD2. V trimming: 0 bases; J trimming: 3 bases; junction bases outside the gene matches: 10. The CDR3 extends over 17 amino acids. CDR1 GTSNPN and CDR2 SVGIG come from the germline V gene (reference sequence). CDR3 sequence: CAWSVRGWSGRTDTQYF. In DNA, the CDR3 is TGTGCCTGGAGTGTACGGGGGTGGAGCGGGAGGACAGATACGCAGTATTTT.

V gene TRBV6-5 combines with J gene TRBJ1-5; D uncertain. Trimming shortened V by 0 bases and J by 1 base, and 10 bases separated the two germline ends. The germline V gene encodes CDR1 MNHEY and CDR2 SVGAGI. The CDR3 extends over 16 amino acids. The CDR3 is CASSYSHSKSNQPQHF. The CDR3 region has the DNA TGTGCCAGCAGTTACTCCCACAGCAAGAGCAATCAGCCCCAGCATTTT.

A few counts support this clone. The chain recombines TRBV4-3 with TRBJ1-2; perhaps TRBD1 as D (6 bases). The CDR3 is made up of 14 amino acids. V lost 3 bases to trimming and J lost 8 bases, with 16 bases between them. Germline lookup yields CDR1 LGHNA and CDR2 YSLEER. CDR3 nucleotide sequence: TGCGCCAGCAGCCAGGGACATGCAACCAACGGCTACACCTTC. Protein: CASSQGHATNGYTF.

CDR3: CASSLAGADYEQYF. In DNA form, the CDR3 reads TGTGCCAGCAGCTTAGCGGGAGCGGACTACGAGCAGTACTTC. The chain combines TRBV11-2 with TRBJ2-7, with a weak D call TRBD2 (6 bases). This CDR3 comprises 14 residues. Trimming pared 1 base from V and 3 bases from J, leaving 10 bases between. Per the germline V gene, CDR1 is SGHAT and CDR2 is FQNNGV.

The CDR3 DNA is TGTGCTAGTGGTGACAGGGTAAATCAGCCCCAGCATTTT. This encodes CASGDRVNQPQHF. The V and J genes are TRBV12-5 and TRBJ1-5; 7 positions match TRBD1. V lost 5 bases, J lost 4 bases, and 2 bases stayed unmatched. Germline values: CDR1 LGHNT, CDR2 FRNRAP. CDR3 length equals 13 residues.

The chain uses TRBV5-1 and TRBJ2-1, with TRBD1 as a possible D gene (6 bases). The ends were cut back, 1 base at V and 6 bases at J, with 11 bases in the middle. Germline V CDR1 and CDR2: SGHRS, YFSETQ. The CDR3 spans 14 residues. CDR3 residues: CASSLLGAANEQFF. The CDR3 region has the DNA TGCGCCAGCAGCTTGTTGGGGGCCGCCAATGAGCAGTTCTTC.

The chain's CDR3 is CASSGRGGGGDTEAFF. CDR3 coding DNA: TGCGCCAGCAGCGGTAGGGGCGGGGGAGGAGACACTGAAGCTTTCTTT. The rearrangement links TRBV5-1 to TRBJ1-1, with a tentative D call TRBD1 (5 bases). V dropped 4 bases and J dropped 3 bases, with 19 bases sitting between them. The germline CDR1 and CDR2 sequences are SGHRS and YFSETQ. This CDR3 contains 16 residues.

The CDR3 sequence is CASSRDRASNQPQHF. The CDR3 nucleotides are TGTGCCAGTAGCAGGGACAGGGCCAGCAATCAGCCCCAGCATTTT. This rearrangement joins TRBV19 to TRBJ1-5; the match to TRBD1 covers 9 bases. Trimming cost V 6 bases and J 1 base; bases outside gene matches: 4. Germline CDR1 LNHDA, CDR2 SQIVND (reference sequence). This CDR3 spans 15 amino acids.

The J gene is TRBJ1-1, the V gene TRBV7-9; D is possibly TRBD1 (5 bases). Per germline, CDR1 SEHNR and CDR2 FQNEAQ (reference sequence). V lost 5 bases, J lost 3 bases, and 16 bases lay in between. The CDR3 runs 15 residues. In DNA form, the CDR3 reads TGTGCCAGCAGCAGCAGACAGTCATGGGACACTGAAGCTTTCTTT. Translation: CASSSRQSWDTEAFF.

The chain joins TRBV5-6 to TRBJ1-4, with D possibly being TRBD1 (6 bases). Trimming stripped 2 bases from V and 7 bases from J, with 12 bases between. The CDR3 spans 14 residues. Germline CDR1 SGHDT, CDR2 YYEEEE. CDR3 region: CASSLRTVVEKLFF. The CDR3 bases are TGTGCCAGCAGCTTACGGACAGTAGTTGAAAAACTGTTTTTT. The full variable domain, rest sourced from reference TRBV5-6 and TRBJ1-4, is DAGVTQSPTHLIKTRGQQVTLRCSPKSGHDTVSWYQQALGQGPQFIFQYYEEEERQRGNFPDRFSGHQFPNYSSELNVNALLLGDSALYLCASSLRTVVEKLFFGSGTQLSVL.

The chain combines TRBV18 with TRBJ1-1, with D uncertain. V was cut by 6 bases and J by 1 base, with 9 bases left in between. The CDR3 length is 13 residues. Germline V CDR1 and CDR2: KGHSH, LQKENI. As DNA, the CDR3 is TGTGCCAGCTCCTCCGGTCCGAACACTGAAGCTTTCTTT. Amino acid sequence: CASSSGPNTEAFF.

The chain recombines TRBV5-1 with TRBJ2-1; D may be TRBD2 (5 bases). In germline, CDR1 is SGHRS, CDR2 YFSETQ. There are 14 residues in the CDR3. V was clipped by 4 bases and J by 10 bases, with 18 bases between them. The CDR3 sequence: CASSGGQVPQEQFF. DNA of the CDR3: TGCGCCAGCAGCGGCGGGCAGGTCCCCCAAGAGCAGTTCTTC.

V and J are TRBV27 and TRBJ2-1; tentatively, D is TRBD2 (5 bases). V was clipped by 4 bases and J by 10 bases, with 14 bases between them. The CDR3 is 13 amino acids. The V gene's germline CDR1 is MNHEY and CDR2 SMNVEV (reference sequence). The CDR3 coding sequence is TGTGCCAGCAGTTCGTGGACTGGCGCAGAGCAGTTCTTC. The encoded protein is CASSSWTGAEQFF.

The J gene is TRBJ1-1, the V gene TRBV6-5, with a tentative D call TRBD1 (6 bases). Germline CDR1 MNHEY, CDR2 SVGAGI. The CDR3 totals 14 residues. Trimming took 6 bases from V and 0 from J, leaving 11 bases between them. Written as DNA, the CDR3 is TGTGCCAGCAGAGGACAGCTCTTGAACACTGAAGCTTTCTTT. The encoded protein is CASRGQLLNTEAFF.

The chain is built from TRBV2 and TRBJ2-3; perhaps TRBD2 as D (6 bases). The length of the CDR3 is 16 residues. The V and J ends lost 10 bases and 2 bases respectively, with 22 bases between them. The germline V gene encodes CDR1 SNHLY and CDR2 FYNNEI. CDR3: CATIGGPLGTTDTQYF. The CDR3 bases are TGTGCCACCATCGGGGGACCCCTGGGGACCACAGATACGCAGTATTTT.

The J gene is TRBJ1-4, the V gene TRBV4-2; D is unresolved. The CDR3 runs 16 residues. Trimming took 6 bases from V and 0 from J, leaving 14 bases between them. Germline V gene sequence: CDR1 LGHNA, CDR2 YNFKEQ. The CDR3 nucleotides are TGTGCCAGCAGTTCAGGTCCTGAAGCAACTAATGAAAAACTGTTTTTT. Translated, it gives CASSSGPEATNEKLFF.